This paragraph covers one T cell receptor (beta chain) sequence. The antigen remains undetermined. From germline, CDR1 is SGHAT and CDR2 FQNNGV. The junction had 9 bases not matched to a gene; V was cut back by 7 bases and J by 6 bases. The CDR3 spans 14 residues. Here immunoSEQ multiplex PCR was the method, and the copy in TCRdb shows in-frame clones only, minus some. This table has more than 70,000 clones, approximately 84% appearing once. The data are from a study of T cells in localized non-small cell lung cancer. General study points: The appearance of a median approximately 55 of the top 100 tumor clones was seen in adjacent lung. With higher T cell density in blood came longer overall survival. Investigators sequenced only a single tumor region, leaving heterogeneity possible. Peak T cell clonality was found in uninvolved adjacent lung, exceeding tumor.

Sequences were derived from peripheral blood, sampled before any cancer treatment. V is TRBV11-2 and J is TRBJ1-2; 9 positions agree with TRBD1. This TCR was sampled from a man aged 35-75 years with stage I lung adenocarcinoma. CDR3: CASTHSGTGNGYTF. The CDR3 nucleotides are TGTGCCAGCACCCATTCCGGGACAGGGAATGGCTACACCTTC.